This T cell receptor (beta chain) was recorded in a study of blood T cell repertoires in COVID-19 (dated by TCRdb to about 2020). Looking at the study overall: Collaborator samples came from the United States, Italy and Spain and covered acute and convalescent phases of COVID-19. The material from the prospective study consisted of cDNA or gDNA derived from T cells, B-cell-depleted T cells, or PBMCs. The dataset comprised deeply sampled blood TCRbeta repertoires from subjects exposed to, actively infected with, or recovered from COVID-19. A freely available public database, intended as a resource for researchers studying the immune response to SARS-CoV-2, is where the repertoires were released. The samples were drawn from the first 160 participants of the ongoing ImmuneRACE study and from more than 1,000 subjects provided by 6 global collaborators. Nearly every sample came with metadata listing a de-identified subject ID, COVID-19 status, age in years and sex. HLA class I and class II types, where available, came from metadata supplied by the sample provider rather than from assay-based typing.

TCRbeta CDR3 regions were amplified from genomic DNA using the immunoSEQ Assay, a bias-controlled multiplex PCR. In the original analysis: Nucleated cell counts per sample were estimated from amplification of reference gene primers within the assay. To quantify the absolute abundance of each unique TCRbeta CDR3 rearrangement, sequence reads were collapsed and filtered. For each sample, productive Simpson clonality was calculated as the square root of Simpson's diversity index over productive rearrangements. TCRdb retrieved this table from immuneACCESS and kept in-frame rearrangements only. Not all clones are present; in checked studies, unresolved V genes account for under half, and no reason is known for the remainder. For V, J and clone size, that table is used; D and trimming come from the DNA. This sample gives roughly 140,000 clones in total; roughly 84% of them show up just once. The leading ten clones occupy around 9.6% of the sample.

Trimming leaves V shorter by 4 bases and J shorter by 7 bases, with the junction holding 6 bases beyond the gene matches. There are 14 amino acids in the CDR3, from cysteine to phenylalanine inclusive. Only the CDR3 DNA is retained, 42 bases long and in frame from the first base. CDR1 SGHKS and CDR2 YYEKEE are derived from the germline V gene (reference sequence). The investigation overall reported the following: Clinical and demographic metadata were provided uncurated, with the amount varying by source and participant.

Each collaborating institution followed its own protocols to collect whole blood in K2EDTA tubes. Collaborator samples were shipped for TCRbeta analysis as frozen whole blood, isolated PBMCs, or DNA extracted from either sample type. Note on this clone: Its antigen specificity is not known. No quality values exist for individual bases; no much larger clone is one base distant.

The chain employs TRBV5-5 and TRBJ1-5, and TRBD1 aligns with 9 junction nucleotides. Sequenced: peripheral blood. The TCR originated in a man aged 55-75 years with active or convalescent COVID-19. The CDR3 has the sequence CASSRDRVNQPQHF. The sequenced DNA: TGTGCCAGCAGCCGGGACAGGGTAAACCAGCCCCAGCATTTT. The CDR3 plus the reference TRBV5-5 and TRBJ1-5 genes for the other parts give the full variable domain: DAGVTQSPTHLIKTRGQQVTLRCSPISGHKSVSWYQQVLGQGPQFIFQYYEKEERGRGNFPDRFSARQFPNYSSELNVNALLLGDSALYLCASSRDRVNQPQHFGDGTRLSIL.